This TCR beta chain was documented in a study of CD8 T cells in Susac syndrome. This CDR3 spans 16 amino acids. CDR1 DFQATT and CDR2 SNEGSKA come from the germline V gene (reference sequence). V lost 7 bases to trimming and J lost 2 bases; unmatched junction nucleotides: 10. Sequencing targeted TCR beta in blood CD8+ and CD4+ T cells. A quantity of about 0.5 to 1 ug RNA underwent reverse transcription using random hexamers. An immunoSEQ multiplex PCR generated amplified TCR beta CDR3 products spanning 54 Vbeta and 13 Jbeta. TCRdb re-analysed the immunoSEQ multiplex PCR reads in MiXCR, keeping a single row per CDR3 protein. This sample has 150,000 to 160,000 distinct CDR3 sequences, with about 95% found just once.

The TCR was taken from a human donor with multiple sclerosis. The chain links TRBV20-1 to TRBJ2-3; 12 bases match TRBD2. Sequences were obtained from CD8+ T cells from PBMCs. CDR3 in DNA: TGCAGTGGGACGAGAGGACTAGCGGGGATCACAGATACGCAGTATTTT. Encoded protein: CSGTRGLAGITDTQYF.